These 27 T cell receptor beta chains came from one sample sequenced in a study of CD8+ T cells in alopecia areata. Treatment here: oral pan-JAK inhibitor, 5-10 mg twice daily. Those with alopecia areata gave lesional scalp punch biopsies and peripheral blood. cDNA reverse transcribed from extracted RNA served as the sequencing template. Libraries were prepared by immunoSEQ multiplex PCR; TCRdb keeps only in-frame clonotypes and omits some of them. Of some 4,800 clones detected, around 93% appear once; the ten largest clones hold around 21%. This specimen was skin, taken at week 4, from a patient treated with tofacitinib. The receptors stem from a human donor with alopecia areata.

This clone appeared once. V and J are TRBV30 and TRBJ2-5; D may be TRBD2 (5 bases). The CDR3 extends over 13 amino acids. The V end lost 4 bases, the J end lost 1 base, and 10 bases lay between the germline ends. From germline, CDR1 is GTSNPN and CDR2 SVGIG (reference sequence). The DNA of the CDR3 is TGTGCCTGGAATCGGGGATTCCAAGAGACCCAGTACTTC. This translates into CAWNRGFQETQYF.

This clone has a handful of counts. The chain is built from TRBV4-3 and TRBJ2-3; 12 positions agree with TRBD2. Germline CDR1 reads LGHNA; CDR2 reads YSLEER. V trimming: 4 bases; J trimming: 4 bases; junction bases outside the gene matches: 6. The CDR3 contains 16 residues. CDR3 sequence (DNA): TGCGCCAGCAGCCGCGGACTAGCGGGGATACCAGATACGCAGTATTTT. It is translated as CASSRGLAGIPDTQYF.

This chain uses TRBV30 with TRBJ1-5, with D possibly matching TRBD1 (5 bases). Germline V gives CDR1 GTSNPN, CDR2 SVGIG (reference sequence). There are 15 residues in the CDR3. The germline V and J ends were trimmed by 2 bases and 2 bases, with 13 bases remaining between them. The CDR3 DNA is TGTGCCTGGAGTCGGAAGACAGATCGCAATCAGCCCCAGCATTTT. It yields the protein CAWSRKTDRNQPQHF.

The V call is TRBV5-1, the J call TRBJ2-3; TRBD2 matches at 12 bases. Looked up from germline, CDR1 is SGHRS and CDR2 is YFSETQ. The junction had 12 bases not matched to a gene; V was cut back by 8 bases and J by 5 bases. The length of the CDR3 is 16 residues. The CDR3 here is CASKPSSGGALDTQYF. DNA for the CDR3: TGCGCCAGTAAGCCTTCTAGCGGGGGGGCTTTAGATACGCAGTATTTT.

A remark on this clone: The junction departs from the called germline gene at one end, perhaps through a read error. This chain links TRBV30 with TRBJ1-1; no clear D. CDR3 length: 11 amino acids. Germline CDR1 and CDR2: GTSNPN and SVGIG (reference sequence). CDR3 nucleotides: TGTGCCTGGAGTGATGTTAGGCACCTTATCTTT. This encodes CAWSDVRHLIF.

The table lists this clone with a count of one. J is TRBJ1-2 and V is TRBV27; no clear D. Germline V gene sequence: CDR1 MNHEY, CDR2 SMNVEV (reference sequence). Trimming took 5 bases from V and 2 from J, leaving 12 bases between them. This CDR3 contains 14 residues. The CDR3, as DNA: TGTGCCAGCAGTCCCATGACTCGGAACTATGGCTACACCTTC. This encodes CASSPMTRNYGYTF.

This chain uses TRBV6-1 with TRBJ2-7; D remains unclear. The CDR3 loop spans 15 amino acids. V was shortened by 0 bases and J by 2 bases, with 11 bases between the two germline ends. Germline CDR1 reads MNHNS; CDR2 reads SASEGT. CDR3 amino acids: CASSEAAFPPYEQYF. The CDR3 DNA reads TGTGCCAGCAGTGAAGCCGCCTTTCCCCCCTACGAGCAGTACTTC.

The genes are TRBV6-4 and TRBJ2-1, with 9 positions matching TRBD1. This CDR3 is built from 15 residues. Germline V gene data show CDR1 as MRHNA and CDR2 as SNTAGT. J was trimmed by 4 bases and V by 0 bases; bases with no gene match: 1. CDR3 amino acids: CASSDSTGGYNEQFF. In DNA, the CDR3 is TGTGCCAGCAGTGACTCGACAGGGGGATACAATGAGCAGTTCTTC.

The V gene is TRBV29-1, the J gene TRBJ1-2; 8 positions agree with TRBD1. There are 14 residues in the CDR3. CDR1 SQVTM and CDR2 ANQGSEA come from the germline V gene. Trimming removed 4 bases from V and 4 bases from J; junction bases left unmatched: 8. CDR3 coding DNA: TGCAGCGTTGCCCCAGGGGGCGCAGGCTATGGCTACACCTTC. This sequence encodes CSVAPGGAGYGYTF.

This clone was detected once. The chain links TRBV29-1 to TRBJ1-1, with 10 nucleotides matching TRBD1. V gave up 6 bases and J gave up 5 bases; unmatched junction bases: 9. The CDR3 spans 14 residues. From germline, CDR1 is SQVTM and CDR2 ANQGSEA. CDR3 sequence reads: CSVSGTGVRTEAFF. The CDR3, as DNA: TGCAGCGTAAGCGGGACAGGGGTTAGGACTGAAGCTTTCTTT.

This clone counts as large (0.1 to 1%). This CDR3 is CASSYLYEQYF. CDR3 bases: TGTGCCAGCAGTTACCTCTACGAGCAGTACTTC. V gene TRBV28 combines with J gene TRBJ2-7, with unresolved D. The CDR3 is made up of 11 amino acids. The germline V gene encodes CDR1 MDHEN and CDR2 SYDVKM. Deletions cut 4 bases from V and 3 bases from J, with 4 bases between.

The J gene is TRBJ1-5, the V gene TRBV7-8, with a tentative D call TRBD1 (5 bases). Trimming stripped 0 bases from V and 7 bases from J, with 16 bases between. Germline V CDR1 and CDR2: SGHVS, FQNEAQ. CDR3 length: 16 amino acids. As DNA, the CDR3 is TGTGCCAGCAGCTTAGCGCCTAGGGGTTCGTCGCAGCCCCAGCATTTT. This codes for CASSLAPRGSSQPQHF.

The rearrangement links TRBV6-6 to TRBJ2-7, with D possibly TRBD1 on 5 matching bases. Germline CDR1 and CDR2: MNHNY and SVGAGI (reference sequence). This CDR3 has 14 amino acids. Trimming removed 6 bases at V and 2 bases at J, with 14 bases between. Here the CDR3 reads CASSYDSFPYEQYF. The CDR3 DNA sequence: TGTGCCAGCAGCTACGACAGTTTCCCCTACGAGCAGTACTTC.

This clone was counted a single time. The rearrangement uses TRBV7-8 and TRBJ2-1, with D perhaps matching TRBD2 (5 bases). The CDR3 contains 13 residues. Germline V gene data show CDR1 as SGHVS and CDR2 as FQNEAQ. V shed 1 base and J shed 6 bases, with 7 bases lying between them. The CDR3 DNA is TGTGCCAGCAGCTTAGGCAGCGGCAATGAGCAGTTCTTC. This gives the protein CASSLGSGNEQFF. The whole variable domain, filled in from reference TRBV7-8 and TRBJ2-1, reads GAGVSQSPRYKVAKRGQDVALRCDPISGHVSLFWYQQALGQGPEFLTYFQNEAQLDKSGLPSDRFFAERPEGSVSTLKIQRTQQEDSAVYLCASSLGSGNEQFFGPGTRLTVL.

V and J are TRBV2 and TRBJ2-2; TRBD1 aligns across 9 bases. V gave up 7 bases and J gave up 7 bases; unmatched junction bases: 7. From germline, CDR1 is SNHLY and CDR2 FYNNEI. The CDR3 contains 14 residues. CDR3 nucleotide sequence: TGTGCCAGCAAGACAGGGGGTTTTGGCGGGGAGCTGTTTTTT. It codes for CASKTGGFGGELFF.

The chain joins TRBV29-1 to TRBJ1-4, with 9 bases lining up with TRBD1. Per germline, CDR1 SQVTM and CDR2 ANQGSEA. The junction had 5 bases not matched to a gene; V was cut back by 1 base and J by 8 bases. CDR3 length: 14 residues. The CDR3 sequence is CSVEGTGEEEKLFF. CDR3 nucleotide sequence: TGCAGCGTTGAAGGGACAGGGGAGGAGGAAAAACTGTTTTTT. Using reference TRBV29-1 and TRBJ1-4 for the parts outside the CDR3, the full variable domain is SAVISQKPSRDICQRGTSLTIQCQVDSQVTMMFWYRQQPGQSLTLIATANQGSEATYESGFVIDKFPISRPNLTFSTLTVSNMSPEDSSIYLCSVEGTGEEEKLFFGSGTQLSVL.

The V and J genes are TRBV7-2 and TRBJ1-2; weak D call: TRBD1 (6 bases). Trimming took off 6 bases at V and 6 bases at J, with 11 bases between the two ends. The CDR3 loop spans 12 amino acids. The germline V gene has CDR1 SGHTA and CDR2 FQGNSA. The CDR3 reads CASSFDRNGYTF. The CDR3 DNA sequence: TGTGCCAGCAGTTTCGACAGGAATGGCTACACCTTC.

Here the CDR3 DNA reads TGTGCCAGTAGTCTAGGGGAGTTACTACCGAACACTGAAGCTTTCTTT. Translating gives CASSLGELLPNTEAFF. This chain joins TRBV19 and TRBJ1-1, with a tentative D call TRBD1 (5 bases). CDR3 length equals 16 residues. CDR1 and CDR2 (germline): LNHDA, SQIVND (reference sequence). The V gene lost 5 bases and the J gene lost 1 base, with 17 bases spanning the gap.

The V call is TRBV6-5, the J call TRBJ1-1; tentative D call: TRBD1 (6 bases). V was pared by 4 bases and J by 1 base, with 10 bases between. CDR3 length: 14 amino acids. Germline loops: CDR1 MNHEY, CDR2 SVGAGI. CDR3 coding DNA: TGTGCCAGCAGTTTCGGACAGCGGAACACTGAAGCTTTCTTT. Translated: CASSFGQRNTEAFF.

The rearrangement joins TRBV19 to TRBJ2-3, with 8 bases lining up with TRBD1. The CDR3 spans 15 residues. The junction had 12 bases not matched to a gene; V was cut back by 6 bases and J by 7 bases. CDR1 is LNHDA and CDR2 is SQIVND in the germline V gene (reference sequence). CDR3 DNA: TGTGCCAGTAGGACCATACAGGGGGATGTGAATACGCAGTATTTT. This encodes CASRTIQGDVNTQYF.

The gene calls are TRBV29-1 and TRBJ2-7; 8 bases are a match to TRBD1. Losses at the gene ends were 4 bases for V and 3 bases for J; bases not matched to a gene: 8. The CDR3 runs to 14 residues. Germline V lookup: CDR1 SQVTM, CDR2 ANQGSEA. This CDR3 is CSVARTGPIYEQYF. The DNA for the CDR3 is TGCAGCGTTGCCCGGACAGGGCCCATCTACGAGCAGTACTTC.

The J gene is TRBJ2-3, the V gene TRBV5-1; 7 bases are a match to TRBD2. The trim removed 1 base at V and 5 bases at J, leaving 10 bases unmatched. There are 16 residues in the CDR3. In germline, CDR1 is SGHRS, CDR2 YFSETQ. The CDR3 DNA follows: TGCGCCAGCAGCTTGCTCCCCCGGGGGAGGGGAGATACGCAGTATTTT. Translating gives CASSLLPRGRGDTQYF.

Here the CDR3 DNA reads TGTGCCAGCAGCCAAGAACTAGCTGAGACCCAGTACTTC. Translated, it gives CASSQELAETQYF. This chain connects TRBV14 to TRBJ2-5, with D possibly matching TRBD2 (6 bases). Germline-derived CDR1 and CDR2 are SGHDN and FVKESK. The V end was cut by 0 bases, the J end by 5 bases, with 7 bases between. This CDR3 is built from 13 residues. The entire variable domain, with the rest obtained from reference TRBV14 and TRBJ2-5, is as follows: EAGVTQFPSHSVIEKGQTVTLRCDPISGHDNLYWYRRVMGKEIKFLLHFVKESKQDESGMPNNRFLAERTGGTYSTLKVQPAELEDSGVYFCASSQELAETQYFGPGTRLLVL.

This chain uses TRBV7-2 with TRBJ2-1; TRBD2 matches 9 bases. J was trimmed by 3 bases and V by 1 base; bases with no gene match: 7. CDR1 and CDR2 from the germline V gene are SGHTA and FQGNSA. CDR3 length equals 17 residues. CDR3: CASSLVSSSGIYNEQFF. The DNA for the CDR3 is TGTGCCAGCAGCTTAGTATCTTCTAGCGGGATCTACAATGAGCAGTTCTTC.

The CDR3 sequence: CAWSTGPYEQYF. CDR3 in DNA: TGTGCCTGGAGTACAGGCCCCTACGAGCAGTACTTC. The J gene is TRBJ2-7, the V gene TRBV30, with D possibly TRBD1 on 5 matching bases. V gave up 2 bases and J gave up 2 bases, with 7 bases separating them. The germline gives CDR1 GTSNPN, CDR2 SVGIG (reference sequence). This CDR3 has 12 amino acids.

This clone appeared once. CDR3 loop: CASRGDSNQPQHF. The DNA of the CDR3 is TGTGCCAGCAGGGGAGATAGCAATCAGCCCCAGCATTTT. The chain links TRBV27 to TRBJ1-5; D gene uncertain. The V end was cut by 6 bases, the J end by 0 bases, with 6 bases between. This CDR3 region has 13 residues. The germline gives CDR1 MNHEY, CDR2 SMNVEV (reference sequence).

The J gene is TRBJ2-4, the V gene TRBV6-5, with a possible D match to TRBD1 (5 bases). The ends were cut back, 2 bases at V and 1 base at J, with 6 bases in the middle. The CDR3 consists of 14 residues. CDR1 MNHEY and CDR2 SVGAGI come from the germline V gene. The CDR3 loop is CASSYRQAKNIQYF. The CDR3 coding sequence is TGTGCCAGCAGTTACAGACAGGCCAAAAACATTCAGTACTTC.